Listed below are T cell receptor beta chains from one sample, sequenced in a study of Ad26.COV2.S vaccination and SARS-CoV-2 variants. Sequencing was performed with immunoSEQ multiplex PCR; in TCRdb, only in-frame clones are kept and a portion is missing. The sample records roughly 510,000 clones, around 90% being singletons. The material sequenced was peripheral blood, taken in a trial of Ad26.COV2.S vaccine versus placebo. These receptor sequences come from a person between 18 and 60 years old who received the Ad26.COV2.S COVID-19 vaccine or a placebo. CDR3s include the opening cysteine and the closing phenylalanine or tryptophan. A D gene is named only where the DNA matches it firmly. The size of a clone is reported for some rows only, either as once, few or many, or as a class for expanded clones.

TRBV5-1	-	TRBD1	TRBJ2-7	CASSLWDSSYEQYF	TGCGCCAGCAGCTTATGGGACAGCTCCTACGAGCAGTACTTC
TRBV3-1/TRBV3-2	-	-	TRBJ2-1	CASSQVSGEQFF	TGTGCCAGCAGCCAAGTATCCGGTGAGCAGTTCTTC
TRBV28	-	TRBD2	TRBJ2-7	CASSLAPGRSSYEQYF	TGTGCCAGCAGTTTAGCCCCCGGGAGGAGCTCCTACGAGCAGTACTTC
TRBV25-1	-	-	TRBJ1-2	CASSVLLGGYTF	TGTGCCAGCAGTGTTCTGCTTGGCGGCTACACCTTC
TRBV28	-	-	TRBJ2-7	CASSIQGPYEQYF	TGTGCCAGCAGCATACAGGGACCCTACGAGCAGTACTTC
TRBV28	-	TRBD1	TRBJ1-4	CASRGTDDATNEKLFF	TGTGCCAGCAGGGGGACAGACGACGCAACTAATGAAAAACTGTTTTTT
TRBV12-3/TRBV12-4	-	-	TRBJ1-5	CASSLAQVSPQHF	TGTGCCAGCAGTTTAGCGCAGGTGTCGCCCCAGCATTTT
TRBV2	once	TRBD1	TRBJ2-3	CASSDIGGASTDTQYF	TGTGCCAGCAGTGACATAGGGGGCGCTTCAACAGATACGCAGTATTTT
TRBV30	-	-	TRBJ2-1	CAWSRGDYEQFF	TGTGCCTGGAGTCGTGGGGACTATGAGCAGTTCTTC
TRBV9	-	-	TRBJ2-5	CASSVRGYGTQYF	TGTGCCAGCAGCGTACGGGGTTACGGGACCCAGTACTTC
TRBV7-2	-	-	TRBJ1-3	CASSNQGRNTIYF	TGTGCCAGCAGCAATCAAGGTAGAAACACCATATATTTT
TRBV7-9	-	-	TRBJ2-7	CASRSPGGEQYF	TGTGCCAGCAGGTCGCCTGGGGGCGAGCAGTACTTC
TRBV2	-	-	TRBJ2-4	CASSPGRGAKNIQYF	TGTGCCAGCAGTCCCGGCCGGGGAGCCAAAAACATTCAGTACTTC
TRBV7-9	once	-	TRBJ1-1	CASSGRQLNTEAFF	TGTGCCAGCAGCGGACGACAGTTAAACACTGAAGCTTTCTTT
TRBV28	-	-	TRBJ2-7	CAAVGTSSYEQYF	TGTGCTGCGGTGGGGACGAGCTCCTACGAGCAGTACTTC
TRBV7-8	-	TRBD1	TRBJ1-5	CASSLERGTGYSNQPQHF	TGTGCCAGCAGCTTAGAGAGAGGGACAGGTTATAGCAATCAGCCCCAGCATTTT
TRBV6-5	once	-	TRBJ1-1	CASLSLQANTEAFF	TGTGCCAGCCTTAGTCTCCAGGCGAACACTGAAGCTTTCTTT
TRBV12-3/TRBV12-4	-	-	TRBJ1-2	CATTTGQLYGYTF	TGTGCCACCACCACCGGACAGCTCTATGGCTACACCTTC
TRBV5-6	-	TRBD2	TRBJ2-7	CASSLAGVLYEQYF	TGTGCCAGCAGCTTAGCGGGAGTGTTGTACGAGCAGTACTTC
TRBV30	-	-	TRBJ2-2	CAWTPRAGELFF	TGTGCCTGGACCCCCCGCGCCGGGGAGCTGTTTTTT
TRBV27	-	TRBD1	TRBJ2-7	CASSSGQGRTLAYEQYF	TGTGCCAGCAGTTCCGGACAGGGGCGGACTTTGGCCTACGAGCAGTACTTC
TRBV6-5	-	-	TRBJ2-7	CAIKTDRPTYEQYF	TGTGCCATCAAAACGGACAGACCGACCTACGAGCAGTACTTC
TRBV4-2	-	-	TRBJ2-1	CASSQEGLVGRQFF	TGTGCCAGCAGCCAAGAAGGTTTAGTTGGGAGGCAGTTCTTC
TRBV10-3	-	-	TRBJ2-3	CAISDLGGMGTDTQYF	TGTGCCATCAGTGACCTAGGAGGGATGGGAACAGATACGCAGTATTTT
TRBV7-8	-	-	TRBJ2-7	CASSLAPGGSYEQYF	TGTGCCAGCAGCTTAGCCCCTGGCGGCTCCTACGAGCAGTACTTC
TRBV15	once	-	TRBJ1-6	CATSPARDRNSPLHF	TGTGCCACCAGTCCTGCCCGGGACCGTAATTCACCCCTCCACTTT
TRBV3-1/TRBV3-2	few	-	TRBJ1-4	CASSQGLSGTKLFF	TGTGCCAGCAGCCAAGGCTTAAGCGGGACAAAACTGTTTTTT
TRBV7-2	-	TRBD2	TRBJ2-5	CASSQNVGLAEETQYF	TGTGCCAGCAGCCAAAACGTGGGTCTAGCGGAAGAGACCCAGTACTTC
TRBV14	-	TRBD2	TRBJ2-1	CASSPSGFSYNEQFF	TGTGCCAGCAGCCCTAGCGGGTTCTCCTACAATGAGCAGTTCTTC
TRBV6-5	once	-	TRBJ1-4	CASSYSGRSNEKLFF	TGTGCCAGCAGTTACTCCGGACGGAGCAATGAAAAACTGTTTTTT
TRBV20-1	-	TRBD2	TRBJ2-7	CSATGRAWDF	TGCAGTGCTACCGGGAGGGCCTGGGACTTC
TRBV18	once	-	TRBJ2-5	CASSPDWGTQYF	TGTGCCAGCTCACCAGACTGGGGGACCCAGTACTTC
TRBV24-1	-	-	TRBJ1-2	CATSSPANYGYTF	TGTGCCACCAGTTCCCCGGCAAACTATGGCTACACCTTC
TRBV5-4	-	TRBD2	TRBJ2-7	CASSLAGLAGGPTEQYF	TGTGCCAGCAGCTTGGCGGGACTAGCGGGAGGGCCTACCGAGCAGTACTTC
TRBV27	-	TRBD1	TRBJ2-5	CASSLLGQKETQYF	TGTGCCAGCAGTTTACTGGGACAGAAAGAGACCCAGTACTTC
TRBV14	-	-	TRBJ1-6	CASSPRHTRPPLHF	TGTGCCAGCAGCCCGCGGCACACCAGACCACCCCTCCACTTT
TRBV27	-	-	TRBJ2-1	CASSLTWGLSRNEQFF	TGTGCCAGCAGTTTAACATGGGGGTTGAGCCGCAATGAGCAGTTCTTC
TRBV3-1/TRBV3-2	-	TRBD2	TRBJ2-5	CASSPRTSGMLGKTQYF	TGTGCCAGCAGCCCTCGGACTAGCGGGATGCTCGGGAAGACCCAGTACTTC
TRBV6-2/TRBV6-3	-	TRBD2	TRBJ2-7	CASSRTSGLYEQYF	TGTGCCAGCAGTAGGACTAGCGGGCTATACGAGCAGTACTTC
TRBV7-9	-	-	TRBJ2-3	CASGSDRTDTQYF	TGTGCCTCAGGGAGCGATCGCACAGATACGCAGTATTTT